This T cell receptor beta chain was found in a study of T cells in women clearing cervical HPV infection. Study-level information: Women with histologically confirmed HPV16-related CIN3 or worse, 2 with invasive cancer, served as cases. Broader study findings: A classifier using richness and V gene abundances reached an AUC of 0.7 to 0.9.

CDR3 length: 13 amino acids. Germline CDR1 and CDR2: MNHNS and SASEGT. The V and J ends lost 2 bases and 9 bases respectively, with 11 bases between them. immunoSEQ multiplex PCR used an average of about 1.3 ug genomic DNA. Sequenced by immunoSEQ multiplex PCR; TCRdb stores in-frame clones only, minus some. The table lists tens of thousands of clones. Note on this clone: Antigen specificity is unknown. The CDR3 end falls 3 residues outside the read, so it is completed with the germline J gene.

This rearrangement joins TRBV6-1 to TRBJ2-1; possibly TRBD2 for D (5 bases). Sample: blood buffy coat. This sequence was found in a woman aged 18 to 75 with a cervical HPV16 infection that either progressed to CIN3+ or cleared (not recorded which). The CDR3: CASSEYLRGEQFF. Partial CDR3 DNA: TGTGCCAGCAGTGAATATCTACGGGGTGAG.